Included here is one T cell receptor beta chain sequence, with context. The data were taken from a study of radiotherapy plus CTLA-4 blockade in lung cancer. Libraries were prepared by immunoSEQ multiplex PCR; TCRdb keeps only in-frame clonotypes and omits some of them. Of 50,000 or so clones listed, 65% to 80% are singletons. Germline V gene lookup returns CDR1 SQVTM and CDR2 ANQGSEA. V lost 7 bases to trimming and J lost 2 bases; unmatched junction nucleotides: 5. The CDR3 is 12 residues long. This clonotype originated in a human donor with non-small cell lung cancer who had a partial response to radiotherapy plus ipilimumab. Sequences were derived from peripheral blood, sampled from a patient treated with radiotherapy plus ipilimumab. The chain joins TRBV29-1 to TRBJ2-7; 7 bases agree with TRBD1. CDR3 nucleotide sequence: TGCAGCGCCTTGACAGGGACCTACGAGCAGTACTTC. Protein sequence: CSALTGTYEQYF.